This TCR beta chain stems from a study of OX40 agonist ivuxolimab in advanced cancers. Looking at the study overall: At doses from 0.01 to 10 mg/kg, patients were given intravenous ivuxolimab every 2 weeks. Three dose-escalation patients had partial responses: one with hepatocellular carcinoma and two with cutaneous melanoma.

The CDR3 totals 15 residues. CDR1 and CDR2 from the germline V gene are LNHDA and SQIVND (reference sequence). V lost 6 bases and J 4 bases, leaving 18 bases between the germline ends. The protocol was immunoSEQ multiplex PCR, while the TCRdb copy is restricted to in-frame clones and leaves out a portion. The sample has tens of thousands of clones; 88% are singletons. The chain uses TRBV19 and TRBJ1-2; the D gene is possibly TRBD1 (6 bases). The input for sequencing was CD4+ or CD8+ T cells sorted from blood, taken in a trial of the OX40 agonist ivuxolimab. The origin of this receptor is an adult with an advanced solid tumor such as melanoma, head and neck, liver or kidney cancer. CDR3 nucleotides: TGTGCCAGTAGCGACCTTAGGGGGGGCTTCTATGGCTACACCTTC. It yields the protein CASSDLRGGFYGYTF.